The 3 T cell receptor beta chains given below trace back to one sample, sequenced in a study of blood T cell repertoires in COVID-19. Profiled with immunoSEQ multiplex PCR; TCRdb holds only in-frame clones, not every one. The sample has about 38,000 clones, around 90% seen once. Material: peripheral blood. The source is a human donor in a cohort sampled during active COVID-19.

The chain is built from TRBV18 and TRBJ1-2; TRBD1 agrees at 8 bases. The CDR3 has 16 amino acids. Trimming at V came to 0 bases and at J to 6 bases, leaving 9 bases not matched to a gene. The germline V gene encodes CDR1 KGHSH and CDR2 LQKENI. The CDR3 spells CASSPPVTGELNGYTF. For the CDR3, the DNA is TGTGCCAGCTCACCACCGGTGACAGGGGAGCTAAATGGCTACACCTTC.

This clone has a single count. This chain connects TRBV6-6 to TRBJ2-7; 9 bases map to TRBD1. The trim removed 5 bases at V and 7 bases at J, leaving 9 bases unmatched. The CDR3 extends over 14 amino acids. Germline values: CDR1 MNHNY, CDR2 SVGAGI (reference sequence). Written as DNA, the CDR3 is TGTGCCAGCAGTAGGGGACAGGGAACTTGGGAGCAGTACTTC. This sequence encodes CASSRGQGTWEQYF.

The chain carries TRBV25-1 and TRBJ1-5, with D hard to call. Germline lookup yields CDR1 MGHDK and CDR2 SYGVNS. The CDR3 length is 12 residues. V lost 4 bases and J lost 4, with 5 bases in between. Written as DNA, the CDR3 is TGTGCCAGCAGTGCGGGGAATCAGCCCCAGCATTTT. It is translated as CASSAGNQPQHF.